This T cell receptor (beta chain) comes out of a study of read filtering for tumor transcriptome and immune sequencing. Study-level findings and limits: Without single-read clonotypes, shared clonotype proportions correlated more between IR-seq and RNA-seq. Approximately 82% of IR-seq clonotypes had one read, totaling around 3.4% of reads; RNA-seq: 74.6% and 44.6%.

V was pared by 4 bases and J by 0 bases, with 9 bases of the junction left unmatched. This CDR3 has 17 residues. Germline loops: CDR1 LGHDT, CDR2 YNNKEL (reference sequence). From approximately 430 ng of RNA, a library with molecular barcoded alpha/delta and beta/gamma adaptors was made. One entry per CDR3 protein results from TCRdb running MiXCR on the reads. The sample carries around 50,000 distinct CDR3 sequences, 9% to 15% recorded once. This clonotype occurred many times. Its antigen remains unidentified. The rearrangement joins TRBV3-1 to TRBJ2-4; 7 bases agree with TRBD1. The clonotype originates from a donor over 35 with multiple myeloma. Sequencing input: a population of CD138-negative cells sorted from bone marrow. The CDR3 bases are TGTGCCAGCAGCCCTCTTCCCGGGACAGTAGCCAAAAACATTCAGTACTTC. Protein product: CASSPLPGTVAKNIQYF.